The text below deals with one TCR beta chain. Its specificity is unknown. The V segment lost 0 bases and the J segment 4 bases; nucleotides outside the gene matches: 8. Germline V gene sequence: CDR1 MNHEY, CDR2 SVGAGI. This CDR3 spans 16 amino acids. This record belongs to a study of cytomegalovirus exposure and HLA in healthy donors. General study findings and limits: A cluster of highly shared sequence variants was likely a sequencing artifact.

PCR primers comprised 60 Vbeta and 13 Jbeta primers. Sequencing was performed with immunoSEQ multiplex PCR; in TCRdb, only in-frame clones are kept and a portion is missing. The sample gives about 170,000 clones, about four fifths of which show up once; around 4.7% is in the top ten. V gene TRBV6-5 combines with J gene TRBJ2-7; 8 bases are a match to TRBD2. The sequence derives from a woman aged 18-35 years in good health and CMV-seropositive. The sample taken for sequencing was PBMCs. CDR3 sequence (DNA): TGTGCCAGCAGTTACTCACCGGACACTAGCGGTTACGAGCAGTACTTC. It specifies CASSYSPDTSGYEQYF.